This T cell receptor beta chain was captured in a study of blood T cell repertoires in COVID-19. CDR3 length equals 16 residues. The V and J ends lost 3 bases and 0 bases, in that order; junction bases with no gene match: 7. Germline V CDR1 and CDR2: SGDLS, YYNGEE. Using immunoSEQ multiplex PCR, the repertoire was profiled, and TCRdb retains in-frame clones only, with some absent. The sample has 200,000 to 300,000 clones, around nine tenths seen once. Specimen: PBMCs or T cells enriched from blood (not recorded which). V gene TRBV9 combines with J gene TRBJ2-7, with 9 bases that match TRBD2. The receptor comes from a woman aged 18-29 years who had recovered from COVID-19. The CDR3 bases are TGTGCCAGCAGCGGTCCAAGCGGGGGGTCCTCCTACGAGCAGTACTTC. Translation gives CASSGPSGGSSYEQYF. Drawing the rest from reference TRBV9 and TRBJ2-7, the complete variable domain is DSGVTQTPKHLITATGQRVTLRCSPRSGDLSVYWYQQSLDQGLQFLIQYYNGEERAKGNILERFSAQQFPDLHSELNLSSLELGDSALYFCASSGPSGGSSYEQYFGPGTRLTVT.